This is a list of T cell receptor beta chains from one sample in a study of cytomegalovirus exposure and HLA in healthy donors. The assay was immunoSEQ multiplex PCR, and TCRdb's table has in-frame clones only and misses some. The table shows about 120,000 clones, with around a tenth occurring only once. Sequencing was performed on PBMCs. Receptors originate from a man aged 25-45 years in good health and CMV-seronegative. The conserved cysteine and the conserved F or W are not part of the CDR3 here. Fields, in order: J gene, V gene, clone size, CDR3 protein. Rows may omit the clone size; those that give it use once, few, many or a size class.

>TRBJ1-5|TRBV10-3|NA
AISEPPGGDNQPQH
>TRBJ2-5|TRBV5-6|NA
ASSLGGQGPQTTQY
>TRBJ2-3|TRBV11-2|NA
ASSPRQFRTDTQY
>TRBJ2-5|TRBV11-2|NA
ASSLLGARETQY
>TRBJ1-2|TRBV4-3|NA
ASSQDLEAGGYT
>TRBJ1-3|TRBV6-6|few
ASRQGGAGNTIY
>TRBJ1-5|TRBV6-5|NA
ASSLRGEGNQPQH
>TRBJ1-4|TRBV19|NA
ASSIPGAGEKLF
>TRBJ1-1|TRBV19|few
ASSLRQGNTEAF
>TRBJ1-3|TRBV5-1|few
ASSTTGQTSGNTIY
>TRBJ2-1|TRBV19|NA
ASSETSGIYNEQF
>TRBJ2-1|TRBV7-9|few
ASSLAQGGGNEQF
>TRBJ2-4|TRBV30|few
AWSQSIAKNIQY
>TRBJ1-2|TRBV27|NA
ASSPRLTTNYGYT
>TRBJ2-7|TRBV9|few
ASSASGDFTYEQY
>TRBJ1-5|TRBV11-2|few
ASSLSGGNQPQH
>TRBJ2-7|TRBV15|NA
ATSRGGISYEQY
>TRBJ1-3|TRBV4-1|NA
ASSQEDTYSGNTIY
>TRBJ2-2|TRBV27|NA
ASSLGLRRRQGARGSTGELF
>TRBJ2-7|TRBV4-3|NA
ASSQDSETSWEQY
>TRBJ2-1|TRBV7-2|few
ASSLTSGGGDEQF
>TRBJ2-5|TRBV11-2|NA
ASSLARGGKYQETQY
>TRBJ1-3|TRBV5-1|NA
ASSLGRQVGGNTIY
>TRBJ2-1|TRBV12-5|few
ASSSRVSYNEQF
>TRBJ2-2|TRBV4-1|NA
ASSHVLAGGNTGELF
>TRBJ2-7|TRBV6-5|NA
ASSYSSAGVSYEQY
>TRBJ1-3|TRBV29-1|NA
SVKPGSGNTIY
>TRBJ2-1|TRBV4-1|few
ASSPSGGAYNEQF
>TRBJ1-6|TRBV5-5|few
ASSLRGSSYNSPLH
>NA|TRBV11-2|NA
ASSLMASSYEQY
>TRBJ2-7|TRBV4-1|few
ASSQDEDTTYEQY
>TRBJ2-1|TRBV19|NA
ASSIPGQGAAEQF
>TRBJ1-4|TRBV18|few
ASSRGPNEKLF
>TRBJ2-7|TRBV5-5|NA
ASSLPPTGVEEQY
>TRBJ1-2|TRBV19|NA
ASSPEDREINYGYT
>TRBJ1-2|TRBV6-1|NA
ATRQGEGGYT
>TRBJ2-1|TRBV6-5|few
ASSYGDFQSNEQF
>TRBJ1-5|TRBV6-1|few
ASSPRGNGNQPQH
>TRBJ1-2|TRBV5-1|NA
ASSQGLANYGYT
>TRBJ1-2|TRBV27|NA
ASSLGQDYGYT
>TRBJ2-3|TRBV7-6|NA
ASSHTGVRTDTQY
>TRBJ2-1|TRBV2|few
ASRWSGGTYNEQF
>TRBJ2-7|TRBV5-1|few
ASSVVAGGLEQY
>TRBJ1-1|TRBV4-3|NA
ASSQSGTENTEAF
>TRBJ2-5|TRBV18|few
ASSPPSGSKETQY
>TRBJ2-7|TRBV11-2|few
ASSKSRREDYEQY
>TRBJ1-1|TRBV6-1|NA
ASSEGQGEAF
>TRBJ2-3|TRBV10-3|NA
AIRGSGGTSTDTQY
>TRBJ1-5|TRBV5-6|few
ASSFGGNNQPQH
>TRBJ2-1|TRBV28|few
ASSLSAGGIGSYNEQF
>TRBJ2-5|TRBV5-8|few
ASSLWRTEQY
>TRBJ2-7|TRBV30|few
AWSPSGTLNLAVEQY